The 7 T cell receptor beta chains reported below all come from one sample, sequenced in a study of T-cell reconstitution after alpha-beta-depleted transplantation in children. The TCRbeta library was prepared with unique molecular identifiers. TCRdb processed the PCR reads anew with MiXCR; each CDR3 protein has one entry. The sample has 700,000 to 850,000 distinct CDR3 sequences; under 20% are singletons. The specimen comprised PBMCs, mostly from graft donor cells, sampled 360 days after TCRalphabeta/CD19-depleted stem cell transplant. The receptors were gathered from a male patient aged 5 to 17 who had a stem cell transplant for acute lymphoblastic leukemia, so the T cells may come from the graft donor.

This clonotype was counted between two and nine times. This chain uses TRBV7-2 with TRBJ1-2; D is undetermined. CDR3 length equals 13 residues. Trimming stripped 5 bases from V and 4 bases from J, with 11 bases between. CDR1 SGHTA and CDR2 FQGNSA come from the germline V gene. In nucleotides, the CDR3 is TGTGCCAGCAGCCTGGACGGATTCTATGGCTACACCTTC. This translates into CASSLDGFYGYTF.

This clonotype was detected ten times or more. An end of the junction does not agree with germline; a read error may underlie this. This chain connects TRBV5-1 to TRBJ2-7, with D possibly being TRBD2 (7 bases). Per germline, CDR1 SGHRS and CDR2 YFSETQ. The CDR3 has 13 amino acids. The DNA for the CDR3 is TGTGCCAGCAGTTTGGGAGGGGGCTACGAGCAGTACTTC. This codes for CASSLGGGYEQYF.

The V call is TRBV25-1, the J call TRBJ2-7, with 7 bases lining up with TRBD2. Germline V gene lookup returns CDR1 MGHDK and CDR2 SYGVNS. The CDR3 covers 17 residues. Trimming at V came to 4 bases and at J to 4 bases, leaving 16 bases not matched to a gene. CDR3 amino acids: CASSGRELALADYEQYF. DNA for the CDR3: TGTGCCAGCAGTGGTAGGGAACTAGCGTTAGCGGATTACGAGCAGTACTTC.

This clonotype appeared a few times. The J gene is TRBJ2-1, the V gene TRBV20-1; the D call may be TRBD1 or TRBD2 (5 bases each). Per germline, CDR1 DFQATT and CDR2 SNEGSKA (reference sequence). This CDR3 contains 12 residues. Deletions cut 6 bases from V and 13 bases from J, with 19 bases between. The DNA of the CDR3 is TGCAGTGCAACTGGGACCACCCCTTCACAGTTCTTC. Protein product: CSATGTTPSQFF.

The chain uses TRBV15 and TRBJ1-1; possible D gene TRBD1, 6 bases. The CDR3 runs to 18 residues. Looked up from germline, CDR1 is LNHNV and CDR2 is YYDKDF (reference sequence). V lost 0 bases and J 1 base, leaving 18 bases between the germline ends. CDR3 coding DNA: TGTGCCACCAGCAGAGATAAGGGGGGAAGGGGAGAGAACACTGAAGCTTTCTTT. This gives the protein CATSRDKGGRGENTEAFF.

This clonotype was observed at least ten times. The DNA for the CDR3 is TGTGCCGCCGGGAGCGCAGATACGCAGTATTTT. Amino acid sequence: CAAGSADTQYF. J is TRBJ2-3 and V is TRBV24-1; D possibly corresponds to TRBD2 (6 bases). The CDR3 contains 11 residues. CDR1 and CDR2 (germline): KGHDR, SFDVKD. V lost 12 bases, J lost 4 bases, and 10 bases lay in between.

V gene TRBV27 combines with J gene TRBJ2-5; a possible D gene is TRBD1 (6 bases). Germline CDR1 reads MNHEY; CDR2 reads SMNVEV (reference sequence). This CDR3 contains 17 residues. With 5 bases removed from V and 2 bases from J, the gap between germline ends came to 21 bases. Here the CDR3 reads CASSLTLGTRQQETQYF. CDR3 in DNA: TGTGCCAGCAGTCTGACCCTCGGGACACGGCAACAAGAGACCCAGTACTTC.